This TCR beta chain originates from a study of Tregs in tolerant kidney transplant recipients. The method was immunoSEQ multiplex PCR; TCRdb's version includes in-frame clones alone and lacks a portion of them. The data contain 40,000 to 50,000 clones, around 90% of them singletons. This CDR3 contains 14 residues. Germline V CDR1 and CDR2: MNHNY, SVGAGI (reference sequence). Trimming took 0 bases from V and 3 from J, leaving 9 bases between them. The sequence came from a human donor in good health. The chain combines TRBV6-6 with TRBJ2-7, with D possibly matching TRBD2 (6 bases). Sequencing was done on a sample of Tregs from blood. CDR3 loop: CASSYSREGYEQYF. DNA of the CDR3: TGTGCCAGCAGTTACTCGCGGGAAGGCTACGAGCAGTACTTC.